A single sample is the source of the 3 T cell receptor beta chains below, sequenced in a study of blood T cell repertoires in COVID-19. The method was immunoSEQ multiplex PCR; TCRdb's version includes in-frame clones alone and lacks a portion of them. The sample has roughly 200,000 clones, 85% to 90% seen once. Sequenced: PBMCs or T cells enriched from blood (not recorded which). These receptors were obtained from a woman between 40 and 50 years old with acute COVID-19.

This clone is a singleton in its sample. This chain connects TRBV6-5 to TRBJ2-7; 7 positions agree with TRBD1. J gave up 4 bases and V 2 bases, and 8 bases lay outside the gene matches. In germline, CDR1 is MNHEY, CDR2 SVGAGI. This CDR3 has 15 amino acids. The CDR3 nucleotides are TGTGCCAGCAGTTACGGGGGACAGAATCCTTACGAGCAGTACTTC. Translated: CASSYGGQNPYEQYF.

CDR3 in DNA: TGTGCCACCAGACAGGGCCTATTGGAAAAACTGTTTTTT. Amino acids: CATRQGLLEKLFF. The chain is built from TRBV15 and TRBJ1-4, with D possibly matching TRBD1 (6 bases). V was pared by 6 bases and J by 8 bases, with 13 bases between. There are 13 residues in the CDR3. CDR1 and CDR2 from the germline V gene are LNHNV and YYDKDF (reference sequence).

This clone showed up just once. The V and J genes are TRBV30 and TRBJ1-3; no clear D. V lost 2 bases, J lost 2 bases, and 7 bases lay in between. Germline CDR1 and CDR2: GTSNPN and SVGIG (reference sequence). This CDR3 is 13 amino acids long. The CDR3 loop is CAWSRGPGNTIYF. The CDR3, as DNA: TGTGCCTGGAGTAGAGGGCCTGGAAACACCATATATTTT. Based on the CDR3 plus reference TRBV30 and TRBJ1-3, the full variable domain is SQTIHQWPATLVQPVGSPLSLECTVEGTSNPNLYWYRQAAGRGLQLLFYSVGIGQISSEVPQNLSASRPQDRQFILSSKKLLLSDSGFYLCAWSRGPGNTIYFGEGSWLTVV.